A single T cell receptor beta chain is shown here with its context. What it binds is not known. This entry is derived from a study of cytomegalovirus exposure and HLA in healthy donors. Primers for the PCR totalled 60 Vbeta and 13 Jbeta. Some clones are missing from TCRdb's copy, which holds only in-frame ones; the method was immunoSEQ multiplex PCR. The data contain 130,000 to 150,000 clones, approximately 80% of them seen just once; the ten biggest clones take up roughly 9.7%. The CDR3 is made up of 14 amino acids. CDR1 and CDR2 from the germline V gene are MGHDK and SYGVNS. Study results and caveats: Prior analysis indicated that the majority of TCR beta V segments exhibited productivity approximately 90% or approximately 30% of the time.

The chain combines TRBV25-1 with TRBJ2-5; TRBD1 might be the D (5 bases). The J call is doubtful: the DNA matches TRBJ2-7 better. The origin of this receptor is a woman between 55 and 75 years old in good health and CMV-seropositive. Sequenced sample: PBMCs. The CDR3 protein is CASSVGRGSYEQYF. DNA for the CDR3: TGTGCCAGCAGCGTGGGAAGGGGATCCTACGAGCAGTACTTC.